Detailed here is one T cell receptor (beta chain). What it binds is unknown. Both 60 Vbeta primers and 13 Jbeta primers went into the PCR. Profiled with immunoSEQ multiplex PCR; TCRdb holds only in-frame clones, not every one. Here the sample spans more than 110,000 clones, 73% being singletons. The donors, nominally healthy at sampling, likely had unrecorded immune exposures. Germline assignment: CDR1 SGHRS and CDR2 YFSETQ. The V and J ends lost 0 bases and 5 bases, in that order; junction bases with no gene match: 0. This CDR3 comprises 13 residues. The sample is drawn from a study of cytomegalovirus exposure and HLA in healthy donors. Overall study findings and caveats: In vitro confirmation showed three CMV-associated chains to be CMV antigen specific. TCR beta V- and J-gene trimming, according to a later analysis, was linked to a missense DCLRE1C variant.

The chain is built from TRBV5-1 and TRBJ2-5; 8 bases are shared with TRBD1. The sample consisted of PBMCs. This TCR derives from a human donor in good health. As DNA, the CDR3 is TGCGCCAGCAGCTTGGGGACAGGGGAGACCCAGTACTTC. Translation gives CASSLGTGETQYF.